A single sample gave rise to the 21 T cell receptor beta chains below, sequenced in a study of blood T cell repertoires in COVID-19. Sequenced by immunoSEQ multiplex PCR; TCRdb stores in-frame clones only, minus some. The table includes 150,000 to 200,000 clones, more than 70% detected once. Material: PBMCs or T cells enriched from blood (not recorded which). The receptors originated from a woman in her 30s who had recovered from COVID-19.

This sequence joins TRBV5-1 and TRBJ2-7; D uncertain. Looked up from germline, CDR1 is SGHRS and CDR2 is YFSETQ. The CDR3 length is 14 residues. V lost 5 bases and J 5 bases, leaving 17 bases between the germline ends. In nucleotides, the CDR3 is TGCGCCAGCAGTTCGGATACAGCTTCCGACGAGCAGTACTTC. Protein sequence: CASSSDTASDEQYF. Complete variable domain (other parts from reference TRBV5-1 and TRBJ2-7): KAGVTQTPRYLIKTRGQQVTLSCSPISGHRSVSWYQQTPGQGLQFLFEYFSETQRNKGNFPGRFSGRQFSNSRSEMNVSTLELGDSALYLCASSSDTASDEQYFGPGTRLTVT.

This chain uses TRBV19 with TRBJ1-5, with 10 bases that match TRBD1. CDR1 and CDR2 (germline): LNHDA, SQIVND (reference sequence). V was clipped by 6 bases and J by 6 bases; unmatched bases: 14. The CDR3 has 17 residues. CDR3 DNA sequence: TGTGCCAGTAGCCAAACATCAGACAGGGGGCGAAGTCAGCCCCAGCATTTT. Translating gives CASSQTSDRGRSQPQHF. Supplemented by reference TRBV19 and TRBJ1-5, the full variable domain reads DGGITQSPKYLFRKEGQNVTLSCEQNLNHDAMYWYRQDPGQGLRLIYYSQIVNDFQKGDIAEGYSVSREKKESFPLTVTSAQKNPTAFYLCASSQTSDRGRSQPQHFGDGTRLSIL.

The rearrangement joins TRBV4-1 to TRBJ2-3; 8 nucleotides align to TRBD2. Germline V gene data show CDR1 as MGHRA and CDR2 as YSYEKL. The CDR3 consists of 16 residues. The V and J ends lost 3 bases and 2 bases, in that order; junction bases with no gene match: 7. CDR3 nucleotides: TGCGCCAGCAGCCAGGTCAGCGGGAGTTTCACAGATACGCAGTATTTT. It specifies CASSQVSGSFTDTQYF.

The chain employs TRBV27 and TRBJ1-2; possible D gene TRBD1, 5 bases. V lost 4 bases and J lost 2, with 17 bases in between. Germline CDR1 MNHEY, CDR2 SMNVEV (reference sequence). The CDR3 loop spans 16 amino acids. The chain's CDR3 is CASSYSLGAGNYGYTF. As DNA, the CDR3 is TGTGCCAGCAGTTACTCGCTAGGGGCAGGGAACTATGGCTACACCTTC.

This clone was observed once. The chain uses TRBV27 and TRBJ2-5; D is possibly TRBD2 (5 bases). The CDR3 extends over 16 amino acids. The V end was cut by 4 bases, the J end by 4 bases, with 19 bases between. Germline assignment: CDR1 MNHEY and CDR2 SMNVEV (reference sequence). In DNA form, the CDR3 reads TGTGCCAGCAGTTCGGTATACGTGGACCGGGGAGAGACCCAGTACTTC. Its protein product is CASSSVYVDRGETQYF.

CDR3 residues: CASSGGRQPQHF. CDR3 DNA sequence: TGTGCCAGCAGTGGGGGGAGGCAGCCCCAGCATTTT. The chain recombines TRBV2 with TRBJ1-5, with TRBD1 as a possible D gene (5 bases). Germline assignment: CDR1 SNHLY and CDR2 FYNNEI. The CDR3 is 12 amino acids. The V end was cut by 4 bases, the J end by 7 bases, with 8 bases between. Complete variable domain (other parts from reference TRBV2 and TRBJ1-5): EPEVTQTPSHQVTQMGQEVILRCVPISNHLYFYWYRQILGQKVEFLVSFYNNEISEKSEIFDDQFSVERPDGSNFTLKIRSTKLEDSAMYFCASSGGRQPQHFGDGTRLSIL.

CDR3 protein: CASSSDRGENTGELFF. The DNA for the CDR3 is TGTGCCAGCAGCTCAGATAGAGGAGAGAACACCGGGGAGCTGTTTTTT. The chain employs TRBV7-8 and TRBJ2-2; D is ambiguous. V was trimmed by 4 bases and J by 1 base, leaving 13 bases between them. Germline lookup yields CDR1 SGHVS and CDR2 FQNEAQ. This CDR3 is built from 16 residues.

The V gene is TRBV14, the J gene TRBJ1-1; D might be TRBD1 (5 bases). CDR1 is SGHDN, CDR2 FVKESK, per germline. Trimming took off 5 bases at V and 1 base at J, with 14 bases between the two ends. This CDR3 comprises 15 residues. Here the CDR3 DNA reads TGTGCCAGCAGCGAAAACGGACACCCGAACACTGAAGCTTTCTTT. Translation gives CASSENGHPNTEAFF.

The V and J genes are TRBV6-1 and TRBJ1-1; TRBD1 matches 7 bases. CDR1 and CDR2 from the germline V gene are MNHNS and SASEGT. V shed 2 bases and J 4 bases; nucleotides not matched to a gene: 4. There are 14 residues in the CDR3. CDR3 nucleotide sequence: TGTGCCAGCAGTGAACAGGGGGGTATCACTGAAGCTTTCTTT. This encodes CASSEQGGITEAFF.

This clone was observed a single time. The rearrangement links TRBV5-4 to TRBJ1-5; D remains ambiguous. This CDR3 region has 14 residues. V lost 0 bases to trimming and J lost 4 bases, with 8 bases between them. The germline gives CDR1 SGHNT, CDR2 YYREEE (reference sequence). CDR3 coding DNA: TGTGCCAGCAGCTTGGATCAGAATAATCAGCCCCAGCATTTT. Translation: CASSLDQNNQPQHF. Variable domain in full (rest from reference TRBV5-4 and TRBJ1-5): ETGVTQSPTHLIKTRGQQVTLRCSSQSGHNTVSWYQQALGQGPQFIFQYYREEENGRGNFPPRFSGLQFPNYSSELNVNALELDDSALYLCASSLDQNNQPQHFGDGTRLSIL.

The V gene is TRBV7-3, the J gene TRBJ1-1, with D perhaps TRBD1 (5 bases). V lost 3 bases to trimming and J lost 8 bases, with 10 bases between them. The CDR3 sequence is 12 residues long. Germline V gives CDR1 SGHTA, CDR2 FQGTGA. CDR3 in amino acids: CASSFTQGEAFF. The CDR3 DNA follows: TGTGCCAGCAGCTTTACCCAGGGAGAAGCTTTCTTT.

In regard to this clone: A junction boundary mismatches the germline segment, possibly from a read error. This chain links TRBV18 with TRBJ2-2; 7 bases are shared with TRBD2. The V gene's germline CDR1 is KGHSH and CDR2 LQKENI. The CDR3 is 15 residues long. CDR3 loop: CASSYREENTGELFF. The CDR3, as DNA: TGTGCTAGCTCATACCGGGAGGAGAACACCGGGGAGCTGTTTTTT.

This clone was counted a single time. The chain carries TRBV19 and TRBJ1-2; 9 bases align to TRBD1. V was pared by 4 bases and J by 2 bases, with 5 bases of the junction left unmatched. CDR1 and CDR2 from the germline V gene are LNHDA and SQIVND (reference sequence). The CDR3 extends over 15 amino acids. CDR3 sequence: CASSSWDRANYGYTF. As DNA, the CDR3 is TGTGCCAGTAGTAGCTGGGACAGGGCAAACTATGGCTACACCTTC.

The chain employs TRBV14 and TRBJ1-4, with D uncertain. Between the trimmed V and J ends, which lost 8 bases and 1 base, there was a span of 11 bases. Germline V CDR1 and CDR2: SGHDN, FVKESK. The CDR3 is 14 residues long. The CDR3 sequence is CASPRSRTNEKLFF. The CDR3 DNA reads TGTGCCAGCCCACGGTCGAGAACTAATGAAAAACTGTTTTTT.

The rearrangement joins TRBV19 to TRBJ1-1, with unresolved D. Per the germline V gene, CDR1 is LNHDA and CDR2 is SQIVND (reference sequence). CDR3 length: 14 residues. The V end lost 8 bases, the J end lost 5 bases, and 18 bases lay between the germline ends. Here the CDR3 reads CASWGDNVGTEAFF. CDR3 coding DNA: TGTGCCAGTTGGGGAGATAACGTGGGAACTGAAGCTTTCTTT.

The chain joins TRBV5-6 to TRBJ2-7; TRBD2 matches 7 bases. J gave up 6 bases and V 1 base, and 16 bases lay outside the gene matches. This CDR3 region has 17 residues. The germline V gene encodes CDR1 SGHDT and CDR2 YYEEEE. The CDR3 sequence: CASSLYATGGQFFEQYF. CDR3 DNA: TGTGCCAGCAGCTTGTACGCGACGGGAGGCCAGTTTTTCGAGCAGTACTTC.

As to this clone: This same CDR3 is encoded by further DNA sequences in the sample. CDR3 sequence reads: CASSSTIMVAGGPMNEQFF. The DNA of the CDR3 is TGTGCCAGCAGCTCAACAATTATGGTAGCGGGAGGGCCGATGAATGAGCAGTTCTTC. This chain joins TRBV7-2 and TRBJ2-1; TRBD2 matches 11 bases. The CDR3 is 19 amino acids. With V trimmed by 4 bases and J by 7 bases, 18 bases remained unmatched. CDR1 is SGHTA and CDR2 is FQGNSA in the germline V gene.

The rearrangement joins TRBV3-1 (or the pseudogene TRBV3-2) to TRBJ2-5; a possible D gene is TRBD1 (6 bases). From germline, CDR1 is LGHDT and CDR2 YNNKEL (reference sequence). Between the trimmed V and J ends, which lost 2 bases and 4 bases, there was a span of 11 bases. The CDR3 is 14 residues long. In DNA, the CDR3 is TGTGCCAGCAGCCAACAGGGGTCGGTAGAGACCCAGTACTTC. This codes for CASSQQGSVETQYF.

The table lists this clone with a count of one. The chain combines TRBV15 with TRBJ2-5; tentative D call: TRBD2 (6 bases). V gave up 1 base and J gave up 5 bases, with 14 bases separating them. Germline CDR1 LNHNV, CDR2 YYDKDF (reference sequence). The CDR3 has 15 residues. DNA of the CDR3: TGTGCCACCAGCAGAGTGGTAGGAGGGAACGAGACCCAGTACTTC. Residues: CATSRVVGGNETQYF.

This rearrangement joins TRBV25-1 to TRBJ2-3, with D uncertain. Per the germline V gene, CDR1 is MGHDK and CDR2 is SYGVNS. The CDR3 is 13 residues long. V was shortened by 1 base and J by 9 bases, with 11 bases between the two germline ends. The CDR3: CASSELIPLTQYF. Written as DNA, the CDR3 is TGTGCCAGCAGTGAATTAATTCCCCTAACGCAGTATTTT. The full variable domain, in which reference TRBV25-1 and TRBJ2-3 provide the parts outside the CDR3, is EADIYQTPRYLVIGTGKKITLECSQTMGHDKMYWYQQDPGMELHLIHYSYGVNSTEKGDLSSESTVSRIRTEHFPLTLESARPSHTSQYLCASSELIPLTQYFGPGTRLTVL.

This clone has only one observation. This chain joins TRBV2 and TRBJ2-7; D not resolved. Between the trimmed V and J ends, which lost 4 bases and 2 bases, there was a span of 21 bases. CDR3 size: 17 residues. The germline CDR1 and CDR2 sequences are SNHLY and FYNNEI. CDR3 region: CASSGMPSLESAYEQYF. The DNA of the CDR3 is TGTGCCAGCAGTGGAATGCCTTCCTTAGAGAGCGCCTACGAGCAGTACTTC.